The TCR beta chain under discussion was sequenced for a study of blood T cell repertoires in COVID-19. About the research overall: The samples span acute and convalescent COVID-19 from the United States, Italy and Spain. Nucleic acid was either cDNA or gDNA, and it came from T cells, B-cell-depleted T cells, or PBMCs.

Germline CDR1 SEHNR, CDR2 FQNEAQ (reference sequence). This CDR3 region has 16 residues. Trimming took 2 bases from V and 1 from J, leaving 14 bases between them. In the original analysis: Estimated nucleated cell counts came from reference gene primer amplification. TCRdb's copy holds only in-frame clones and misses some; the assay was immunoSEQ multiplex PCR. The DNA was the basis for D and trimming; V, J and clone size are from that table. Here the sample spans approximately 35,000 clones, approximately 80% being singletons. Sample: peripheral blood. This clonotype was sampled from an elderly man with acute or convalescent COVID-19. The chain couples TRBV7-9 to TRBJ1-1; a possible D gene is TRBD1 (5 bases). The CDR3 DNA sequence: TGTGCCAGCAGCTTATCGGGGGGGTTATCGAACACTGAAGCTTTCTTT. It translates to CASSLSGGLSNTEAFF.